The rows below give T cell receptor beta chains drawn from one sample of a study of blood T cell repertoires in COVID-19. Produced via immunoSEQ multiplex PCR; TCRdb's table is partial and in-frame only. The table lists approximately 220,000 clones, 84% of them singletons. The material sequenced was PBMCs or T cells enriched from blood (not recorded which). The receptor set was obtained from a middle-aged woman who had recovered from COVID-19. CDR3s include the opening cysteine and the closing phenylalanine or tryptophan. Each record gives: CDR3 DNA, CDR3 protein, D gene, clone size, J gene, V gene. A D gene is named only where the DNA matches it firmly. Size tells how often a clone was seen (once, few, many) or the class of an expanded clone, and some rows leave it out.

CDR3nt: TGTGCCAGCTCACCCCCCAACCTCTCCGGTTTCGAGCAGTTCTTC
CDR3aa: CASSPPNLSGFEQFF
d_gene: .
abundance: .
j_gene: TRBJ2-1
v_gene: TRBV18

CDR3nt: TGTGCCAGCAGCACTCGGGGACAGGCCACCCCAGGGGACACTGAAGCTTTCTTT
CDR3aa: CASSTRGQATPGDTEAFF
d_gene: TRBD1
abundance: .
j_gene: TRBJ1-1
v_gene: TRBV3-1/TRBV3-2

CDR3nt: TGTGCCAGCAGAGATAGCGGGAGATCTGGCAATGAGCAGTTCTTC
CDR3aa: CASRDSGRSGNEQFF
d_gene: TRBD2
abundance: .
j_gene: TRBJ2-1
v_gene: TRBV6-5

CDR3nt: TGTGCCAGCAGTGATAGCGGGAGGGCATTTGAGCAGTTCTTC
CDR3aa: CASSDSGRAFEQFF
d_gene: TRBD2
abundance: .
j_gene: TRBJ2-1
v_gene: TRBV6-2/TRBV6-3

CDR3nt: TGTGCCAGCAGTTTAAGTACAGGGTATGGAAACACCATATATTTT
CDR3aa: CASSLSTGYGNTIYF
d_gene: .
abundance: few
j_gene: TRBJ1-3
v_gene: TRBV28

CDR3nt: TGTGCCAGCAGCTTAGGAGGATCCGCGAACACTGAAGCTTTCTTT
CDR3aa: CASSLGGSANTEAFF
d_gene: .
abundance: .
j_gene: TRBJ1-1
v_gene: TRBV7-8

CDR3nt: TGTGCCAGCAGCGTGGGCGGGAGAGGTACAGATACGCAGTATTTT
CDR3aa: CASSVGGRGTDTQYF
d_gene: TRBD2
abundance: .
j_gene: TRBJ2-3
v_gene: TRBV9

CDR3nt: TGTGCCAGCAGCCCACTCGAGCGGAGGGGAGATGGCTACACCTTC
CDR3aa: CASSPLERRGDGYTF
d_gene: .
abundance: .
j_gene: TRBJ1-2
v_gene: TRBV7-9

CDR3nt: TGTGCCAGCAGTTCGCGCCGGGGTGGGAGGGACTATGGCTACACCTTC
CDR3aa: CASSSRRGGRDYGYTF
d_gene: .
abundance: .
j_gene: TRBJ1-2
v_gene: TRBV28

CDR3nt: TGTGCCAGCAGTTTAATGGGGAGAAAAGAGACCCAGTACTTC
CDR3aa: CASSLMGRKETQYF
d_gene: .
abundance: .
j_gene: TRBJ2-5
v_gene: TRBV28

CDR3nt: TGCGCCAGCAGCGGCGGGACAGGGGACGAAAAACTGTTTTTT
CDR3aa: CASSGGTGDEKLFF
d_gene: TRBD1
abundance: few
j_gene: TRBJ1-4
v_gene: TRBV5-1

CDR3nt: TGCAGTGCCAGGTTTAACTATGGCTACACCTTC
CDR3aa: CSARFNYGYTF
d_gene: .
abundance: .
j_gene: TRBJ1-2
v_gene: TRBV20-1

CDR3nt: TGTGCCAGCAGCATCGGACTAGCCTACAATGAGCAGTTCTTC
CDR3aa: CASSIGLAYNEQFF
d_gene: TRBD2
abundance: .
j_gene: TRBJ2-1
v_gene: TRBV27

CDR3nt: TGTGCCAGCAGGAGGACAGGGGTCACAGATACGCAGTATTTT
CDR3aa: CASRRTGVTDTQYF
d_gene: TRBD1
abundance: .
j_gene: TRBJ2-3
v_gene: TRBV25-1

CDR3nt: TGTGCCATCCAACCGGGACACCTCTACGAGCAGTACTTC
CDR3aa: CAIQPGHLYEQYF
d_gene: .
abundance: .
j_gene: TRBJ2-7
v_gene: TRBV6-4

CDR3nt: TGTGCCAGCAGCGGGCCTGAGGAAGCTTTCTTT
CDR3aa: CASSGPEEAFF
d_gene: .
abundance: .
j_gene: TRBJ1-1
v_gene: TRBV7-9

CDR3nt: TGTGCCAGCAGCTCAGACAGGGCGGAGACTGAAGCTTTCTTT
CDR3aa: CASSSDRAETEAFF
d_gene: TRBD1
abundance: .
j_gene: TRBJ1-1
v_gene: TRBV5-6

CDR3nt: TGCAGCGTGGAGCACGGTGAAGAGACCCAGTACTTC
CDR3aa: CSVEHGEETQYF
d_gene: .
abundance: many
j_gene: TRBJ2-5
v_gene: TRBV29-1

CDR3nt: TGTGCCAGCAGGGGACTAGAGTCCTACGAGCAGTACTTC
CDR3aa: CASRGLESYEQYF
d_gene: TRBD2
abundance: .
j_gene: TRBJ2-7
v_gene: TRBV25-1

CDR3nt: TGCGCCAGCCGGGGACTAGCGGGAGGAAACGGGGAGCTGTTTTTT
CDR3aa: CASRGLAGGNGELFF
d_gene: TRBD2
abundance: .
j_gene: TRBJ2-2
v_gene: TRBV5-1

CDR3nt: TGTGCCAGCAGCTTAGCGCTTGACCCGAAGAGGGAGCAGTACTTC
CDR3aa: CASSLALDPKREQYF
d_gene: .
abundance: .
j_gene: TRBJ2-7
v_gene: TRBV7-9

CDR3nt: TGCGCCAGCAGCTCGCAACAGGGGGTCGGATATGGCTACACCTTC
CDR3aa: CASSSQQGVGYGYTF
d_gene: TRBD1
abundance: .
j_gene: TRBJ1-2
v_gene: TRBV5-1

CDR3nt: TGTGCCAGCAGTAGGCTCGGACAGGGAACGGGTCAGCCCCAGCATTTT
CDR3aa: CASSRLGQGTGQPQHF
d_gene: TRBD1
abundance: .
j_gene: TRBJ1-5
v_gene: TRBV27

CDR3nt: TGTGCCAGCTCTCCCAGGGCAGGGCCCTATAGCAATCAGCCCCAGCATTTT
CDR3aa: CASSPRAGPYSNQPQHF
d_gene: .
abundance: .
j_gene: TRBJ1-5
v_gene: TRBV7-2

CDR3nt: TGTGCCAGCAGTCTATCGGGGTTGAACACTGAAGCTTTCTTT
CDR3aa: CASSLSGLNTEAFF
d_gene: .
abundance: .
j_gene: TRBJ1-1
v_gene: TRBV28

CDR3nt: TGCAGCGCCTCAGGGGCAACTAATGAAAAACTGTTTTTT
CDR3aa: CSASGATNEKLFF
d_gene: .
abundance: .
j_gene: TRBJ1-4
v_gene: TRBV29-1

CDR3nt: TGTGCCAGCACCAAAGGGGCGAGCTCTGGAAACACCATATATTTT
CDR3aa: CASTKGASSGNTIYF
d_gene: .
abundance: once
j_gene: TRBJ1-3
v_gene: TRBV27

CDR3nt: TGCGCCAGCAAAGGGAGAGAGACCCAGTACTTC
CDR3aa: CASKGRETQYF
d_gene: .
abundance: .
j_gene: TRBJ2-5
v_gene: TRBV5-1

CDR3nt: TGTGCCAGCAGCTATTCGGGGTTAGTGAACACCGGGGAGCTGTTTTTT
CDR3aa: CASSYSGLVNTGELFF
d_gene: .
abundance: once
j_gene: TRBJ2-2
v_gene: TRBV11-2

CDR3nt: TGTGCCAGTAGTATACGACCAGGGTTGAGCAATCAGCCCCAGCATTTT
CDR3aa: CASSIRPGLSNQPQHF
d_gene: .
abundance: few
j_gene: TRBJ1-5
v_gene: TRBV19

CDR3nt: TGTGCCAGCAGTCGGGGTGATTCACCCCTCCACTTT
CDR3aa: CASSRGDSPLHF
d_gene: .
abundance: .
j_gene: TRBJ1-6
v_gene: TRBV12-3/TRBV12-4

CDR3nt: TGTGCCAGCAATGCAGGGGGCGCGGGACAGCCCCAGCATTTT
CDR3aa: CASNAGGAGQPQHF
d_gene: TRBD1
abundance: once
j_gene: TRBJ1-5
v_gene: TRBV2

CDR3nt: TGCGCCAGCAGCTTGCCGGGACTAGCGTTAGGTGAGCAGTTCTTC
CDR3aa: CASSLPGLALGEQFF
d_gene: TRBD2
abundance: .
j_gene: TRBJ2-1
v_gene: TRBV5-1

CDR3nt: TGTGCCAGCAGCCAGAGGTGGGACTCCAAAAACATTCAGTACTTC
CDR3aa: CASSQRWDSKNIQYF
d_gene: .
abundance: .
j_gene: TRBJ2-4
v_gene: TRBV13

CDR3nt: TGTGCCAGCAGCTCGGGACTTGAGCAGTTCTTC
CDR3aa: CASSSGLEQFF
d_gene: .
abundance: few
j_gene: TRBJ2-1
v_gene: TRBV7-9

CDR3nt: TGTGCCAGCAGCTACGGACTAGCCGTTAACACCGGGGAGCTGTTTTTT
CDR3aa: CASSYGLAVNTGELFF
d_gene: TRBD2
abundance: .
j_gene: TRBJ2-2
v_gene: TRBV11-3

CDR3nt: TGTGCCAGCAGCTCCAACAGGGGTTCAGGAAACACCATATATTTT
CDR3aa: CASSSNRGSGNTIYF
d_gene: TRBD1
abundance: .
j_gene: TRBJ1-3
v_gene: TRBV11-2

CDR3nt: TGTGCCAGCAGCCAAGACAGGGGTACTGAAGCTTTCTTT
CDR3aa: CASSQDRGTEAFF
d_gene: .
abundance: .
j_gene: TRBJ1-1
v_gene: TRBV4-2

CDR3nt: TGTGCCAGCAGTGACAGGAAAGCGGGACAGGGGAACTATGGCTACACCTTC
CDR3aa: CASSDRKAGQGNYGYTF
d_gene: TRBD1
abundance: .
j_gene: TRBJ1-2
v_gene: TRBV28

CDR3nt: TGTGCCAGCAGCCCGGAGGAGGGATGGGGAAATACGCAGTATTTT
CDR3aa: CASSPEEGWGNTQYF
d_gene: .
abundance: once
j_gene: TRBJ2-3
v_gene: TRBV9

CDR3nt: TGCGCCAGCAGTGTCGACGGGGGGGACCAAGAGACCCAGTACTTC
CDR3aa: CASSVDGGDQETQYF
d_gene: TRBD2
abundance: .
j_gene: TRBJ2-5
v_gene: TRBV10-2

CDR3nt: TGTGCCAGCAGTCCGGGGACTTTATACAATGAGCAGTTCTTC
CDR3aa: CASSPGTLYNEQFF
d_gene: .
abundance: once
j_gene: TRBJ2-1
v_gene: TRBV27

CDR3nt: TGTGCCAGCAGCCAAGGCAGGGAGACCCAGTACTTC
CDR3aa: CASSQGRETQYF
d_gene: .
abundance: once
j_gene: TRBJ2-5
v_gene: TRBV3-1/TRBV3-2

CDR3nt: TGTGCCAGCAGCTTAGCGCCAGGGAATGGTTACAATCAGCCCCAGCATTTT
CDR3aa: CASSLAPGNGYNQPQHF
d_gene: .
abundance: .
j_gene: TRBJ1-5
v_gene: TRBV7-8